Below, 8 T cell receptor beta chains from the same sample are listed, as sequenced in a study of tumor-infiltrating lymphocytes in primary liver carcinoma. Blood RNA was derived from unsorted whole blood, and germline DNA was extracted too. From 500 ng of total RNA, TCR beta-specific cDNA was reverse-transcribed using a constant-region primer. The TCR beta library was amplified through three nested multiplex PCR rounds in a modified ARM-PCR procedure. Each of the first two PCR rounds ran roughly 9 cycles with TRBV1-TRBV30 forward and C-beta reverse primers. One entry per CDR3 protein results from TCRdb running MiXCR on the multiplex PCR reads. The data show more than 150,000 distinct CDR3 sequences, over 45% seen once. Sequencing was performed on peripheral blood. These receptors all stem from a man aged 35 to 55 with primary liver carcinoma and hepatitis B virus infection.

This chain uses TRBV6-6 with TRBJ2-7; 9 bases line up with TRBD2. CDR1 and CDR2 from the germline V gene are MNHNY and SVGAGI (reference sequence). The J segment lost 4 bases and the V segment lost 4 bases, leaving 8 bases of the junction unmatched. The CDR3 covers 15 residues. CDR3 nucleotide sequence: TGTGCCAGCAGTTGGGGACGAGCGGGAGGTTACGAGCAGTACTTC. Amino acid sequence: CASSWGRAGGYEQYF.

On this clonotype: A read error may account for a junction end that differs from germline. In DNA form, the CDR3 reads TGTGCCAGCAGCTTAGGGAGATTTAGAGATACGCAGTATTTC. Translation gives CASSLGRFRDTQYF. The rearrangement links TRBV11-2 to TRBJ2-3; the D is unclear. CDR3 length equals 14 residues. Germline V gene lookup returns CDR1 SGHAT and CDR2 FQNNGV.

About this clonotype itself: Relative to the germline gene, one junction end is altered; a read error may explain this. The chain links TRBV6-2 or TRBV6-3 to TRBJ2-7; 9 nucleotides line up with TRBD2. CDR1 and CDR2 from the germline V gene are MNHEY and SVGEGT. The CDR3 length is 13 residues. The CDR3 loop is CANRPDSGGRADF. CDR3 in DNA: TGTGCCAACAGGCCCGATAGCGGGGGTCGAGCGGACTTC.

This clonotype is a singleton in its sample. A much larger clone sits a single nucleotide away, making a read error possible. This sequence joins TRBV11-3 and TRBJ1-3; D perhaps matches TRBD1 (5 bases). The CDR3 extends over 16 amino acids. V was pared by 5 bases and J by 4 bases, with 18 bases between. Germline V gives CDR1 SGHNT, CDR2 YENEEA. CDR3: CASSVDERGSGNTIYF. The DNA for the CDR3 is TGTGCCAGCAGCGTGGATGAAAGGGGTTCCGGAAACACCATATATTTT.

The J gene is TRBJ1-1, the V gene TRBV5-1; a weak D match, TRBD1 (5 bases). The germline CDR1 and CDR2 sequences are SGHRS and YFSETQ. The CDR3 length is 14 residues. V was cut by 0 bases and J by 4 bases, with 10 bases left in between. The chain's CDR3 is CASSLGDGSTEAFF. Written as DNA, the CDR3 is TGCGCCAGCAGCTTGGGGGACGGGAGCACTGAAGCTTTCTTT.

This clonotype was detected ten times or more. The chain couples TRBV11-2 to TRBJ2-7; tentatively, D is TRBD1 (5 bases). Germline CDR1 reads SGHAT; CDR2 reads FQNNGV. V dropped 0 bases and J dropped 12 bases, with 9 bases sitting between them. The CDR3 runs 11 residues. The CDR3 bases are TGTGCCAGCAGCTTAGACAGGGTCTGGTACTTC. Its protein is CASSLDRVWYF.

This clonotype was detected a few times. The gene calls are TRBV29-1 and TRBJ1-2; D may be TRBD1 (5 bases). Germline V gene sequence: CDR1 SQVTM, CDR2 ANQGSEA. Trimming cost V 6 bases and J 5 bases, with 13 bases left between them. The CDR3 covers 12 residues. The CDR3 here is CSVEGPVYGYTF. The CDR3 DNA is TGCAGCGTCGAGGGGCCAGTTTATGGCTACACCTTC.

The sample holds a few counts of this clonotype. The chain joins TRBV10-3 to TRBJ1-6, with D possibly matching TRBD1 (5 bases). The CDR3 contains 15 residues. Trimming took 2 bases from V and 8 from J, leaving 13 bases between them. CDR1 and CDR2 from the germline V gene are ENHRY and SYGVKD. The CDR3 is CAISEKTDLDSPLHF. The CDR3 nucleotides read TGTGCCATCAGTGAGAAGACAGATCTGGATTCACCCCTCCACTTT.